Each of the 27 T cell receptor beta chains below was sequenced from the same sample in a study of PD-L1 blockade in urothelial cancer. The data were produced by immunoSEQ multiplex PCR, yet TCRdb's version contains in-frame clones alone and is incomplete. The sample yields more than 45,000 clones, over 75% seen once. Source: PBMCs, taken around atezolizumab (anti-PD-L1) treatment. These TCRs come from a man between 65 and 85 years old with urothelial cancer.

This chain uses TRBV5-6 with TRBJ2-7, with D uncertain. CDR1 and CDR2 from the germline V gene are SGHDT and YYEEEE. Trimming left V 2 bases short and J 2 bases short, with 14 bases between. The CDR3 runs 15 residues. CDR3 DNA sequence: TGTGCCAGCAGCTTCGACGGGTCCTTCCCCTACGAGCAGTACTTC. Its protein is CASSFDGSFPYEQYF.

V and J are TRBV28 and TRBJ1-5; 7 bases are a match to TRBD1. CDR3 size: 14 residues. With 5 bases clipped from V and 5 bases from J, the junction kept 6 bases outside the gene matches. Germline CDR1 MDHEN, CDR2 SYDVKM. CDR3 bases: TGTGCCAGCAGTCAAAGCAGGGGGTATCAGCCCCAGCATTTT. Translation gives CASSQSRGYQPQHF.

This rearrangement joins TRBV18 to TRBJ2-1; D perhaps matches TRBD2 (6 bases). V lost 0 bases, J lost 6 bases, and 9 bases lay in between. CDR1 and CDR2 from the germline V gene are KGHSH and LQKENI. The CDR3 is made up of 14 amino acids. The CDR3 region is CASSPPYGSNEQFF. The CDR3 DNA sequence: TGTGCCAGCTCACCACCTTACGGGAGCAATGAGCAGTTCTTC.

The CDR3 DNA follows: TGTGCCAGCAGGCGCGGACAGGGGACTATGAACACTGAAGCTTTCTTT. Translating gives CASRRGQGTMNTEAFF. V is TRBV27 and J is TRBJ1-1, with TRBD1 matching over 9 bases. Trimming removed 6 bases from V and 0 bases from J; junction bases left unmatched: 8. This CDR3 comprises 16 residues. Looked up from germline, CDR1 is MNHEY and CDR2 is SMNVEV (reference sequence).

This clone was counted only a few times. The chain carries TRBV10-1 and TRBJ2-1; D is uncertain. V gave up 3 bases and J gave up 8 bases, with 5 bases separating them. This CDR3 is built from 11 residues. The germline V gene has CDR1 WNHNN and CDR2 SYGVQD (reference sequence). The CDR3 reads CASSESYEQFF. The CDR3 DNA is TGCGCCAGCAGTGAATCCTATGAGCAGTTCTTC.

About this clone: Other DNA sequences from this sample encode an identical CDR3 as well. CDR3 region: CASSLGQIYGYTF. The CDR3, as DNA: TGTGCCAGCAGCTTAGGACAGATCTATGGCTACACCTTC. V is TRBV7-2 and J is TRBJ1-2, with D possibly matching TRBD1 (5 bases). CDR3 length: 13 amino acids. Deletions cut 1 base from V and 4 bases from J, with 7 bases between. CDR1 is SGHTA and CDR2 is FQGNSA in the germline V gene.

This chain uses TRBV5-1 with TRBJ1-2; 8 bases match TRBD1. The length of the CDR3 is 14 residues. The germline V gene has CDR1 SGHRS and CDR2 YFSETQ. J gave up 0 bases and V 5 bases, and 3 bases lay outside the gene matches. CDR3 DNA: TGCGCCAGCAGGCGACAGGGGACTAACTATGGCTACACCTTC. This sequence encodes CASRRQGTNYGYTF.

The chain uses TRBV21-1 and TRBJ1-1; the table's D call TRBD1 went unverified against the DNA. TRBV21-1 has pseudogene status. The CDR3 consists of 13 residues. The CDR3 DNA sequence: TGTGCCAGCAGCAAAATAGGGGTAAGGGAAGCTTTCTTT. Translated: CASSKIGVREAFF.

The rearrangement links TRBV15 to TRBJ2-7; 12 bases fit TRBD2. Germline V CDR1 and CDR2: LNHNV, YYDKDF (reference sequence). The CDR3 is made up of 17 amino acids. V gave up 3 bases and J gave up 0 bases; unmatched junction bases: 6. The CDR3 bases are TGTGCCACCAGCAGTCCCGGACTAGCGGGGCGCTCCTACGAGCAGTACTTC. Residues: CATSSPGLAGRSYEQYF.

The rearrangement joins TRBV6-1 to TRBJ1-4; no clear D. The CDR3 loop spans 14 amino acids. V was cut by 2 bases and J by 4 bases, with 8 bases left in between. Germline V CDR1 and CDR2: MNHNS, SASEGT. The CDR3 DNA sequence: TGTGCCAGCAGTGAACAGGTCGTTAATGAAAAACTGTTTTTT. Translation: CASSEQVVNEKLFF.

This chain connects TRBV13 to TRBJ2-7, with TRBD2 matching 13 bases. V dropped 0 bases and J dropped 2; count of bases not matched to a gene: 1. The CDR3 loop spans 16 amino acids. Germline CDR1 PRHDT, CDR2 FYEKMQ (reference sequence). The CDR3 DNA reads as TGTGCCAGCAGCTTAGGCGGACTAGCGGGAGCCTACGAGCAGTACTTC. Encoded protein: CASSLGGLAGAYEQYF. The variable domain in full, with the rest retrieved from reference TRBV13 and TRBJ2-7, is AAGVIQSPRHLIKEKRETATLKCYPIPRHDTVYWYQQGPGQDPQFLISFYEKMQSDKGSIPDRFSAQQFSDYHSELNMSSLELGDSALYFCASSLGGLAGAYEQYFGPGTRLTVT.

The chain uses TRBV5-1 and TRBJ1-4, with a tentative D call TRBD1 (6 bases). Trimming removed 0 bases at V and 5 bases at J, with 14 bases between. CDR3 length equals 16 residues. CDR1 is SGHRS and CDR2 is YFSETQ in the germline V gene. This chain's CDR3 is CASSLVLGDKNEKLFF. In nucleotides, the CDR3 is TGCGCCAGCAGCTTGGTTTTGGGGGACAAGAATGAAAAACTGTTTTTT.

The chain is built from TRBV5-6 and TRBJ2-1, with 13 bases identical to TRBD2. Germline V gives CDR1 SGHDT, CDR2 YYEEEE. Germline trimming cut 3 bases from V and 0 bases from J; bases unmatched to any gene: 9. The CDR3 spans 19 residues. CDR3 sequence: CASSSGLAGASSSYNEQFF. DNA for the CDR3: TGTGCCAGCAGCTCCGGACTAGCGGGAGCCTCGAGCTCCTACAATGAGCAGTTCTTC.

V and J are TRBV6-5 and TRBJ2-7; TRBD1 is a possible D gene (6 bases). The CDR3 is 15 amino acids. V lost 0 bases and J lost 7, with 16 bases in between. Germline CDR1 MNHEY, CDR2 SVGAGI. The CDR3 is CASSYSGGSIWEQYF. CDR3 nucleotide sequence: TGTGCCAGCAGTTACTCAGGGGGATCCATTTGGGAGCAGTACTTC.

V usage is TRBV13 and J usage is TRBJ2-5; TRBD2 matches 12 bases. Germline V gives CDR1 PRHDT, CDR2 FYEKMQ (reference sequence). The V segment lost 0 bases and the J segment 3 bases; nucleotides outside the gene matches: 2. CDR3 length: 16 residues. The CDR3 region is CASSLGLAGGEETQYF. The DNA for the CDR3 is TGTGCCAGCAGCTTAGGACTAGCGGGAGGCGAAGAGACCCAGTACTTC.

The V gene is TRBV7-9, the J gene TRBJ2-1; the match to TRBD1 covers 8 bases. J was trimmed by 12 bases and V by 5 bases; bases with no gene match: 15. Germline loops: CDR1 SEHNR, CDR2 FQNEAQ (reference sequence). The CDR3 has 15 amino acids. DNA of the CDR3: TGTGCCAGCAGCCCGCCTATAAGACAGGGGTTCGCGCAGTTCTTC. Encoded protein: CASSPPIRQGFAQFF.

This clone was found a few times. This rearrangement joins TRBV6-1 to TRBJ1-1, with TRBD1 as a possible D gene (5 bases). Deletions cut 7 bases from V and 3 bases from J, with 18 bases between. This CDR3 contains 15 residues. CDR1 is MNHNS, CDR2 SASEGT, per germline. CDR3: CASTVRDRSHTEAFF. In DNA, the CDR3 is TGTGCCAGCACAGTCAGGGATCGTTCACACACTGAAGCTTTCTTT.

This chain joins TRBV10-3 and TRBJ2-3, with 8 bases fitting TRBD2. There are 19 residues in the CDR3. Germline CDR1 is ENHRY and CDR2 is SYGVKD. Unmatched junction bases numbered 21, after V lost 6 bases and J lost 4 bases. The CDR3 here is CAISARGPAGEEVSDTQYF. CDR3 in DNA: TGTGCCATCAGCGCGCGGGGACCAGCGGGAGAGGAGGTTTCAGATACGCAGTATTTT.

The chain combines TRBV7-9 with TRBJ2-6; D might be TRBD1 (6 bases). Trimming shortened V by 3 bases and J by 4 bases, and 13 bases separated the two germline ends. Germline CDR1 reads SEHNR; CDR2 reads FQNEAQ (reference sequence). This CDR3 is 16 amino acids long. CDR3: CASSLAPGDGANVLTF. The CDR3 DNA follows: TGTGCCAGCAGCTTGGCCCCAGGGGACGGGGCCAACGTCCTGACTTTC.

With respect to this clone: Distinct nucleotide sequences in the sample also encode this CDR3. This sequence joins TRBV9 and TRBJ2-3; 10 bases are a match to TRBD2. The germline V gene has CDR1 SGDLS and CDR2 YYNGEE. The J segment lost 1 base and the V segment lost 2 bases, leaving 1 base of the junction unmatched. This CDR3 spans 15 amino acids. CDR3 bases: TGTGCCAGCAGCGTGGGGACTAGCGGCACAGATACGCAGTATTTT. Translated: CASSVGTSGTDTQYF.

The chain recombines TRBV5-1 with TRBJ2-7, with no clear D. The CDR3 covers 11 residues. CDR1 SGHRS and CDR2 YFSETQ come from the germline V gene. V was clipped by 1 base and J by 5 bases, with 4 bases between them. The CDR3 here is CASSLFNEQYF. The CDR3 DNA reads TGCGCCAGCAGCTTGTTTAACGAGCAGTACTTC.

This clone was counted a single time. The chain combines TRBV28 with TRBJ1-5; D uncertain. Trimming took off 3 bases at V and 6 bases at J, with 6 bases between the two ends. Germline CDR1 is MDHEN and CDR2 is SYDVKM. This CDR3 contains 12 residues. CDR3 coding DNA: TGTGCCAGCAGTTTGGACTCTCAGCCCCAGCATTTT. It yields the protein CASSLDSQPQHF.

The rearrangement joins TRBV10-2 to TRBJ1-5, with 8 bases fitting TRBD1. V gave up 7 bases and J gave up 4 bases; unmatched junction bases: 6. This CDR3 region has 14 residues. Germline lookup yields CDR1 WSHSY and CDR2 SAAADI. CDR3 residues: CASTDRQGNQPQHF. CDR3 DNA sequence: TGCGCCAGCACCGACAGACAGGGGAATCAGCCCCAGCATTTT.

The chain couples TRBV12-5 to TRBJ1-5, with D unresolved. The CDR3 is 13 amino acids. V lost 3 bases and J lost 6, with 9 bases in between. Germline V lookup: CDR1 LGHNT, CDR2 FRNRAP. CDR3 amino acids: CASGFEEGQPQHF. Written as DNA, the CDR3 is TGTGCTAGTGGTTTCGAGGAGGGTCAGCCCCAGCATTTT.

The genes are TRBV4-1 and TRBJ2-3, with 7 bases that match TRBD1. Losses at the gene ends were 0 bases for V and 3 bases for J; bases not matched to a gene: 6. This CDR3 has 16 residues. Germline V CDR1 and CDR2: MGHRA, YSYEKL. CDR3 sequence (DNA): TGCGCCAGCAGCCAAGAAGAGAGGGGGCAAACAGATACGCAGTATTTT. Its protein product is CASSQEERGQTDTQYF.

This clone was detected a few times. The V call is TRBV5-6, the J call TRBJ2-5; D call uncertain. Germline V CDR1 and CDR2: SGHDT, YYEEEE. This CDR3 region has 12 residues. Trimming removed 5 bases from V and 0 bases from J, with 5 bases in between. CDR3 sequence reads: CASSSYQETQYF. CDR3 sequence (DNA): TGTGCCAGCAGTTCGTACCAAGAGACCCAGTACTTC.

The genes are TRBV20-1 and TRBJ2-1; D perhaps matches TRBD1 (5 bases). Trimming removed 3 bases from V and 5 bases from J, with 5 bases in between. The CDR3 loop spans 11 amino acids. Germline CDR1 DFQATT, CDR2 SNEGSKA (reference sequence). The CDR3, as DNA: TGCAGTGCTAGGACAGACAATGAGCAGTTCTTC. Translation gives CSARTDNEQFF.